Listed here is a single T cell receptor beta chain. The antigen is undetermined. The PCR had 60 Vbeta and 13 Jbeta primers. Sequenced by immunoSEQ multiplex PCR; TCRdb stores in-frame clones only, minus some. The sample consists of roughly 260,000 clones, around four fifths of them appearing once. These data are taken from a study of cytomegalovirus exposure and HLA in healthy donors. Study-level results: In a later analysis, across HLA loci, associated TCR counts were highest for DRB1, lowest for HLA-C.

The CDR3 runs to 12 residues. J gave up 10 bases and V 4 bases, and 4 bases lay outside the gene matches. Germline lookup yields CDR1 SGDLS and CDR2 YYNGEE. The sequenced sample consisted of PBMCs. The sequence was collected from a woman aged 40 to 50 in good health and CMV-seropositive. This chain connects TRBV9 to TRBJ1-4, with 7 bases aligning to TRBD1. CDR3 protein: CASSPQGRKLFF. Written as DNA, the CDR3 is TGTGCCAGCAGCCCACAGGGGAGAAAACTGTTTTTT. Looking up the rest from reference TRBV9 and TRBJ1-4 gives the full variable domain: DSGVTQTPKHLITATGQRVTLRCSPRSGDLSVYWYQQSLDQGLQFLIQYYNGEERAKGNILERFSAQQFPDLHSELNLSSLELGDSALYFCASSPQGRKLFFGSGTQLSVL.